This T cell receptor (beta chain) comes out of a study of cytomegalovirus exposure and HLA in healthy donors (dated by TCRdb to the late 2010s). About the investigation overall: According to an earlier analysis of 550 to 750 of the donors, 150 million to 200 million T cells yielded 120 million or so unique TCR beta sequences and about 280 Gb of sequence data. Typing coverage varied by locus: about 620-630 donors for A, B, C, DRB1 and DQB1; 500 to 550 for DQA1; approximately 610 for DPA1; 450 to 480 for DPB1. A separate validation cohort of approximately 120 different subjects was used in addition to the 666-subject first cohort. The later analysis used no new phenotypic data to find candidate immune exposures, relying instead on TCR beta sequences and their occurrence across donors. An early release that covered 640 HLA-typed donors contained approximately 300 gigabases of sequencing data and about 93 million unique TCR sequences. In a later genetic analysis, genome-wide SNP genotypes for 398 of the 666 donors were used, and that subset was treated as a discovery cohort. Alongside the repertoire data, information on donor age, sex, ethnicity and CMV serostatus was compiled. The study combined high-throughput TCR immunosequencing, statistical association of individual TCRs with disease status, and machine learning to predict cytomegalovirus infection status. The study profiled the T cell repertoires of about 720 subjects by immunosequencing and related them to cytomegalovirus serostatus. Across 300 to 500 genotyped donors of the cohort, an average of about 200,000 unique TCR beta nucleotide sequences per donor were sequenced, and roughly 20% of those sequences were non-productive. HLA typing covered class I and class II loci at four-digit resolution. A later analysis re-analyzed previously published TCR beta repertoires from 600 to 850 donors and added high-resolution HLA genotyping to study TCR occurrence patterns. The aim of the study was to test whether cataloging public T cell receptors could identify signatures of past pathogen exposure. Every repertoire in the discovery cohort had been generated on one and the same sequencing platform. Because of strong linkage in the cohort, four or five DR-DQ haplotypes were treated as single units for association and clustering. The genetic ancestry cluster associated with self-reported Caucasian donors included 81% of the roughly 390 genotyped donors. In an earlier analysis of more than 550 of the donors, high-throughput TCR beta sequencing was used to judge whether each TCR beta V gene segment behaved as functional or pseudogenic.

In total, 500 to 700 healthy bone marrow donors made up the cohort. At the time of sampling, every cohort member was nominally healthy, though immune exposures that went unrecorded were likely present. The donor tested CMV seronegative and was one of the 352 seronegative cohort members. Every donor gave a peripheral blood sample, and the peripheral blood mononuclear cells from that sample were used for TCR beta sequencing. Genomic DNA extraction from the blood cell samples was performed with the Qiagen DNeasy Blood Extraction Kit. Broad study findings and their caveats: V-gene and J-gene trimming of TCR beta chains was associated with a missense DCLRE1C variant in a later genetic analysis, and the association was replicated in an independent cohort. In a later analysis, HLA-associated TCR beta chains showed more clonal expansion and lower generation probabilities than non-associated chains that were equally common. The study listed 164 TCR beta chains as associated with cytomegalovirus. According to a later genetic analysis, donors in an Asian-associated ancestry cluster had fewer N-insertions in productive TCRs than the approximately 630-donor mean. The earlier analysis of about 600 of the donors excluded over 15 rarely observed V segments, including chromosome 9 orphons, because counts were too low. Linkage disequilibrium might explain the correlated functional status among segregating V segments, but an unknown experimental factor could not be ruled out. In a later analysis, the rate of TCR association differed among HLA loci, with DRB1 alleles having the most associated TCRs and HLA-C alleles having the fewest. In vitro tests confirmed that a few of the cytomegalovirus-associated TCR beta chains recognize cytomegalovirus antigens. In a later analysis, most CMV-associated TCR beta chains were found to appear HLA-restricted, with HLA associations seemingly driven largely by CMV exposure. Cytomegalovirus status was reported to be diagnosed by the classifier with high specificity and sensitivity in both the original and validation cohorts. Broadly in line with IMGT annotations, most TCR beta V segments showed up in productive rearrangements about 90% or about 30% of the time in an earlier analysis of a few hundred of the donors. At a false discovery rate of 0.05, a later analysis linked 15,000 to 20,000 TCR beta sequences to specific HLA alleles. Roughly uniform sequencing depth across donors was assumed in presence/absence analyses, although this assumption may not hold. Because HLA typing was missing for some donors at each locus, association tests included only the typed subset. Assigning TCR associations to individual alleles was difficult when HLA alleles, especially DR and DQ, strongly co-occurred. The sequencing pipeline was judged likely to have produced a cluster of highly shared sequence variants as a technical artifact. According to the authors, the approach could potentially be generalized to other disease states and immunological phenotypes. This cohort had only TCR beta chains sequenced, and the lack of alpha or paired-chain data limited which features could be detected. Across donors, most TCR sequences were observed very rarely, whereas some public TCRs were present in many individuals. A further reported finding was that TCR beta sequences accurately predicted the HLA-A and HLA-B alleles for most subjects in the first cohort. A later analysis reported that several top co-occurrence clusters appeared linked to parvovirus B19, influenza, CMV and Epstein-Barr virus. The only immune exposure information available for the cohort was CMV serostatus.

As for this clone: It lacks a known antigen. The sample holds no much larger clone one base away, and base qualities are not on file.

Libraries were built with the immunoSEQ multiplex PCR assay. For the multiplex PCR, a mixture combining 60 forward primers for TCR Vbeta segments and 13 reverse primers for TCR Jbeta segments was used. A multiplex PCR assay on genomic DNA amplified the CDR3 region of rearranged TCR beta genes. The Illumina HiSeq System was used to sequence the amplified TCR beta libraries as 87-base-pair reads. In the source study's methods: A later analysis counted about 80 million unique TCR beta chains across the roughly 700 repertoires, and 9.5 million to 11 million of these chains were shared by at least two donors. To remove PCR and sequencing errors, raw reads were error-corrected and collapsed into unique sequences using a nearest-neighbor algorithm that merged closely related sequences. Alignment of CDR3 sequences to IMGT reference sequences was used to assign V, D and J gene segments. For a sequence to be retained, a match of at least six nucleotides to both a V gene segment and a J gene segment was required. A rearrangement counted as productive if the CDR3 had no stop codons and remained in frame with V and J, and every other rearrangement counted as non-productive. CDR3 was defined by IMGT convention, running from the second conserved V-encoded cysteine to the conserved J-encoded phenylalanine. Sequences without an unambiguous match to a single V gene segment were excluded from the earlier analysis of a few hundred of the donors. In an earlier analysis of around 600 of the donors, V segments were called functional above 56.7% productive rearrangements and were called segregating when the between-donor standard deviation exceeded 5%. A statistical classification framework was developed to diagnose cytomegalovirus status using the catalog of TCR beta chain sequences. In a later analysis, V and J genes were assigned by comparing TCR nucleotide sequences against IMGT/GENE-DB human TR gene sequences. The TCRdist pipeline was used in a later analysis to assign CDR3 sequences and most-parsimonious VDJ recombination scenarios. In a later analysis, each TCR beta chain was defined by its CDR3 amino acid sequence together with its V-gene family, and reads without a unique V-gene family were excluded. To address suspected cross-contamination and a sequencing artifact, a later analysis removed roughly 580 highly shared, low-generation-probability nucleotide sequences. In a later analysis, a clonal expansion index was calculated for each public chain from normalized within-repertoire ranks of inferred template counts. A later analysis computed generation probabilities with a VDJ recombination model fitted to out-of-frame rearrangements, and checked the results against IGoR. In a later analysis, TCR-TCR, TCR-HLA and TCR-CMV co-occurrence was scored with hypergeometric tests, and a repertoire-size bias correction was applied to TCR pairs. To estimate false discovery rates, a later analysis permuted the HLA or CMV assignments 20 times. In a later analysis, co-occurring TCRs were grouped with DBSCAN, and TCRdist sequence similarity was added when clustering was performed within HLA-allele-positive subsets. Repertoires with fewer than 30,000 or more than 120,000 public chains were left out of co-occurrence clustering, as were a few repertoires with anomalous nucleotide sharing. TCRdb provides this immuneACCESS table in a form limited to in-frame rearrangements. Some clones are lacking; in checked studies, under half of them reflect an unresolved V gene, and why the rest are absent is not known. V and J calls and clone size come straight from that table; D and trimming were deduced from the DNA. The sample has fewer than 250,000 clones on record, about 80% of them singletons. Clones ranked in the top ten supply over 0.55% of the sample.

The source of this sequence is a man between 18 and 35 years old in good health and CMV-seronegative. Sequencing was performed on PBMCs.

For the CDR3, the sequence is CAWRTSGSVTEQFF. The nucleotide sequence reads TGTGCCTGGCGGACTAGCGGGAGTGTCACTGAGCAGTTCTTC. Recombination connected TRBV30 to TRBJ2-1; TRBD2 agrees with 13 junctional bases. Trimming leaves V shorter by 5 bases and J shorter by 9 bases, with the junction holding 7 bases beyond the gene matches. The CDR3 covers 14 residues, taking in both the cysteine and the phenylalanine. Of all the DNA, just the CDR3 is kept, 42 bases in frame from base 1. CDR1 and CDR2 (GTSNPN, SVGIG) derive from the germline V gene (reference sequence).